A single sample gave rise to the 24 T cell receptor beta chains below, sequenced in a study of T cells in Graves' hyperthyroidism and ophthalmopathy. Amplified TCR beta CDR3 regions derived from RNA transcripts. HTBI primers were employed in a first-round RT-PCR of the TCR CDR3. TCRdb fed the multiplex PCR reads into MiXCR, producing one record per CDR3 protein. Seen here are hundreds of thousands of distinct CDR3 sequences, around 15% observed once, and the top ten hold about 4.5%. Sequenced input: blood. All receptors come from a middle-aged woman with Graves' ophthalmopathy.

This clonotype has more than one count but fewer than ten. The genes are TRBV19 and TRBJ2-2, with a weak D call TRBD2 (5 bases). Trimming shortened V by 7 bases and J by 6 bases, and 21 bases separated the two germline ends. CDR3 length equals 16 residues. Germline CDR1 LNHDA, CDR2 SQIVND (reference sequence). CDR3 sequence: CASTVIQREFAGELFF. CDR3 coding DNA: TGTGCCAGTACCGTGATACAGAGGGAATTCGCCGGGGAGCTGTTTTTT.

This clonotype was found many times. DNA for the CDR3: TGCGCCAGCAGCTCTCAGGGTTTCAATGGCTACACCTTC. Residues: CASSSQGFNGYTF. The chain is built from TRBV5-1 and TRBJ1-2; TRBD1 might be the D (5 bases). The CDR3 has 13 amino acids. Germline V gives CDR1 SGHRS, CDR2 YFSETQ. V was clipped by 3 bases and J by 6 bases, with 12 bases between them.

This clonotype was seen at least ten times. The chain combines TRBV19 with TRBJ2-4; no reliable D call. Germline CDR1 reads LNHDA; CDR2 reads SQIVND (reference sequence). Between the trimmed V and J ends, which lost 6 bases and 5 bases, there was a span of 14 bases. This CDR3 is built from 14 residues. The CDR3 DNA reads TGTGCCAGTAGCCCATTATACACCGAAAACATTCAGTACTTC. Translating it yields CASSPLYTENIQYF.

The sample holds many counts of this clonotype. This chain joins TRBV20-1 and TRBJ1-2, with D possibly matching TRBD1 (5 bases). The germline gives CDR1 DFQATT, CDR2 SNEGSKA (reference sequence). The CDR3 runs to 13 residues. Trimming took 3 bases from V and 4 from J, leaving 12 bases between them. The CDR3 protein is CSASGGAPYGYTF. Written as DNA, the CDR3 is TGCAGTGCTAGTGGTGGGGCTCCCTATGGCTACACCTTC.

Ten or more counts support this clonotype. The chain is built from TRBV20-1 and TRBJ1-2, with a tentative D call TRBD1 (6 bases). The CDR3 is 16 residues long. The V and J ends lost 0 bases and 6 bases respectively, with 20 bases between them. From germline, CDR1 is DFQATT and CDR2 SNEGSKA (reference sequence). CDR3 coding DNA: TGCAGTGCTAGAGATTATGGCCAGGGGCATTTGCATGGCTACACCTTC. It codes for CSARDYGQGHLHGYTF.

In the case of this clonotype: A read error may produce the germline difference seen at one junction end. The chain employs TRBV7-9 and TRBJ1-1, with 8 bases aligning to TRBD1. The CDR3 covers 15 residues. The germline V gene has CDR1 SEHNR and CDR2 FQNEAQ (reference sequence). The CDR3 DNA is TGTGCCAGCGGCTTAGGGGACAGGACCAACACTGAAGCTTTCTTT. This codes for CASGLGDRTNTEAFF.

This clonotype was detected ten times or more. The J gene is TRBJ2-2, the V gene TRBV5-5; D unresolved. The germline V and J ends were trimmed by 4 bases and 7 bases, with 8 bases remaining between them. This CDR3 has 12 residues. Germline V gene lookup returns CDR1 SGHKS and CDR2 YYEKEE (reference sequence). The CDR3 spells CASSDTGGELFF. In DNA, the CDR3 is TGTGCCAGCAGCGACACGGGCGGGGAGCTGTTTTTT. The variable domain in full, completed from reference TRBV5-5 and TRBJ2-2, reads DAGVTQSPTHLIKTRGQQVTLRCSPISGHKSVSWYQQVLGQGPQFIFQYYEKEERGRGNFPDRFSARQFPNYSSELNVNALLLGDSALYLCASSDTGGELFFGEGSRLTVL.

This clonotype was counted at least ten times. J is TRBJ2-7 and V is TRBV27; TRBD2 is a possible D gene (5 bases). Trimming took off 2 bases at V and 3 bases at J, with 8 bases between the two ends. This CDR3 is built from 13 residues. Germline V gives CDR1 MNHEY, CDR2 SMNVEV (reference sequence). The CDR3: CASSLTRDYEQYF. The CDR3 DNA is TGTGCCAGCAGTTTAACCCGGGACTACGAGCAGTACTTC.

This clonotype was seen at least ten times. This chain joins TRBV15 and TRBJ2-7; unclear D gene. Germline V gene sequence: CDR1 LNHNV, CDR2 YYDKDF (reference sequence). Trimming left V 0 bases short and J 0 bases short, with 6 bases between. There are 14 residues in the CDR3. The CDR3 sequence: CATSRDTSSYEQYF. The DNA for the CDR3 is TGTGCCACCAGCAGAGATACAAGCTCCTACGAGCAGTACTTC.

The chain uses TRBV19 and TRBJ1-2, with TRBD1 matching 7 bases. V lost 6 bases and J lost 6; bases outside the gene matches: 10. There are 14 residues in the CDR3. Germline V gene data show CDR1 as LNHDA and CDR2 as SQIVND (reference sequence). Here the CDR3 DNA reads TGTGCCAGTAGGGCCCAAGGGGGCGTCCATGGCTACACCTTC. It yields the protein CASRAQGGVHGYTF.

In this sample, this clonotype turned up a few times. The chain is built from TRBV12-3 or TRBV12-4 and TRBJ1-5; TRBD1 is a possible D gene (5 bases). This CDR3 has 14 residues. V lost 5 bases and J 4 bases, leaving 12 bases between the germline ends. CDR3 residues: CASSPRDWNQPQHF. The DNA of the CDR3 is TGTGCCAGCAGTCCAAGGGACTGGAATCAGCCCCAGCATTTT.

This clonotype was seen repeatedly, ten times or more. The chain employs TRBV5-4 and TRBJ2-7, with TRBD1 identical over 10 bases. The CDR3 sequence is 16 residues long. V gave up 0 bases and J gave up 3 bases; unmatched junction bases: 6. The germline gives CDR1 SGHNT, CDR2 YYREEE (reference sequence). The CDR3 region has the DNA TGTGCCAGCAGCTTGGCACCGGGACAGGGGAACTACGAGCAGTACTTC. This codes for CASSLAPGQGNYEQYF.

This clonotype was seen many times. This rearrangement joins TRBV28 to TRBJ1-2, with unresolved D. CDR3 size: 12 residues. The V end lost 2 bases, the J end lost 8 bases, and 9 bases lay between the germline ends. CDR1 and CDR2 from the germline V gene are MDHEN and SYDVKM. The CDR3 nucleotides read TGTGCCAGCAGTTTAAGAAGTGACGGCTACACCTTC. Protein product: CASSLRSDGYTF.

This clonotype was counted between two and nine times. This chain joins TRBV7-8 and TRBJ2-3; 9 nucleotides align to TRBD1. This CDR3 is 16 amino acids long. V was clipped by 1 base and J by 3 bases; unmatched bases: 5. The germline CDR1 and CDR2 sequences are SGHVS and FQNEAQ. The DNA of the CDR3 is TGTGCCAGCAGCTTAGACGGGACAGGGTGGACAGATACGCAGTATTTT. Translated: CASSLDGTGWTDTQYF.

This clonotype came up many times. This CDR3 reads CSAREVGRPYEQYF. In DNA form, the CDR3 reads TGCAGTGCTAGAGAGGTGGGGAGGCCTTACGAGCAGTACTTC. The chain uses TRBV20-1 and TRBJ2-7; maybe TRBD2 (6 bases). CDR1 and CDR2 (germline): DFQATT, SNEGSKA (reference sequence). V gave up 0 bases and J gave up 4 bases, with 13 bases separating them. The CDR3 length is 14 residues.

This clonotype was detected many times. The rearrangement joins TRBV27 to TRBJ2-7; tentatively, D is TRBD2 (6 bases). CDR3 size: 14 residues. Per germline, CDR1 MNHEY and CDR2 SMNVEV (reference sequence). Trimming shortened V by 5 bases and J by 5 bases, and 16 bases separated the two germline ends. The CDR3 spells CASSDGGIVNEQYF. As DNA, the CDR3 is TGTGCCAGCAGTGATGGCGGGATCGTAAACGAGCAGTACTTC.

There are many counts of this clonotype. The V and J genes are TRBV20-1 and TRBJ2-7, with 12 bases fitting TRBD2. CDR3 length equals 17 residues. V lost 5 bases, J lost 2 bases, and 13 bases stayed unmatched. CDR1 is DFQATT and CDR2 is SNEGSKA in the germline V gene (reference sequence). The CDR3 DNA is TGCAGTGCTGCTCCAACACTACTAGCGGGAGGACCCTACGAGCAGTACTTC. Its translation: CSAAPTLLAGGPYEQYF.

This clonotype has at least ten counts. The V call is TRBV25-1, the J call TRBJ1-2; D is unclear. V dropped 5 bases and J dropped 2 bases, with 3 bases sitting between them. The CDR3 consists of 11 residues. Germline-derived CDR1 and CDR2 are MGHDK and SYGVNS. The CDR3 coding sequence is TGTGCCAGCAGTAAGAACTATGGCTACACCTTC. It translates to CASSKNYGYTF.

This clonotype was recorded many times. Sequence at one end of the junction differs from germline and may be a read error. V is TRBV20-1 and J is TRBJ1-1, with a possible D match to TRBD1 (5 bases). The CDR3 extends over 16 amino acids. Germline V gene data show CDR1 as DFQATT and CDR2 as SNEGSKA (reference sequence). The CDR3 spells CSARVSAQGLNSEAFF. Written as DNA, the CDR3 is TGCAGTGCTAGAGTCTCAGCCCAGGGCCTGAACTCTGAAGCTTTCTTT.

This clonotype turned up a few times. This chain joins TRBV5-6 and TRBJ2-7; TRBD1 is a possible D gene (6 bases). In germline, CDR1 is SGHDT, CDR2 YYEEEE. Trimming left V 4 bases short and J 3 bases short, with 11 bases between. The CDR3 has 13 residues. CDR3 coding DNA: TGTGCCAGCAGCATCGGGACACTCTACGAGCAGTACTTC. This codes for CASSIGTLYEQYF.

This clonotype came up a few times. The CDR3 DNA reads TGTGCCAGCAGCCAAGTGGGTTGGGAGACCCAGTACTTC. Translating it yields CASSQVGWETQYF. The V call is TRBV3-1, the J call TRBJ2-5, with D hard to call. From germline, CDR1 is LGHDT and CDR2 YNNKEL (reference sequence). The CDR3 is made up of 13 amino acids. V gave up 1 base and J gave up 5 bases, with 8 bases separating them.

The chain joins TRBV2 to TRBJ1-5, with D possibly matching TRBD1 (5 bases). Germline CDR1 SNHLY, CDR2 FYNNEI. V was pared by 7 bases and J by 4 bases, with 11 bases between. The CDR3 is 13 residues long. The DNA of the CDR3 is TGTGCCAGCAAAAGGGGCCATAATCAGCCCCAGCATTTT. Its translation is CASKRGHNQPQHF.

This clonotype was counted many times. The chain uses TRBV12-3 or TRBV12-4 and TRBJ2-2; D remains unclear. V lost 10 bases, J lost 3 bases, and 9 bases lay in between. The CDR3 covers 12 residues. The CDR3 bases are TGTGCCATAGAGAAGTACACCGGGGAGCTGTTTTTT. It yields the protein CAIEKYTGELFF.

This clonotype occurred many times. The V and J genes are TRBV10-2 and TRBJ2-7, with D uncertain. Germline-derived CDR1 and CDR2 are WSHSY and SAAADI. The length of the CDR3 is 13 residues. Trimming took off 0 bases at V and 4 bases at J, with 7 bases between the two ends. The CDR3 sequence: CASSESETYEQYF. CDR3 sequence (DNA): TGCGCCAGCAGTGAGTCTGAGACGTACGAGCAGTACTTC.